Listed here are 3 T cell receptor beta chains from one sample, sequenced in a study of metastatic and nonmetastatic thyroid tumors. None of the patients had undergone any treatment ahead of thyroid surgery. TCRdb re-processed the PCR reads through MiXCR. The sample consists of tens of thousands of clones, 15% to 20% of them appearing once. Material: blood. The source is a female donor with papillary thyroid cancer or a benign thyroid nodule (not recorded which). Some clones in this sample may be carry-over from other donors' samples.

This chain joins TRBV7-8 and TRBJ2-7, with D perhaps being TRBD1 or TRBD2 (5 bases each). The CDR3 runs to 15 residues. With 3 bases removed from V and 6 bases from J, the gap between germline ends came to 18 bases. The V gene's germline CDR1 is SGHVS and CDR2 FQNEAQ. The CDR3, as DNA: TGTGCCAGCAGCTTCCTGACTATCTGGGGGAGCGAGCAGTACTTC. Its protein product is CASSFLTIWGSEQYF.

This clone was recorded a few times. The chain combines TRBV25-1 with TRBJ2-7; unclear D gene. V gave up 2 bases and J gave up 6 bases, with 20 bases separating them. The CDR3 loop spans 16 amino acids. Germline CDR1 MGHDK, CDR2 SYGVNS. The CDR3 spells CASSEAGVGWASEQYF. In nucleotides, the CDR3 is TGTGCCAGCAGTGAAGCTGGCGTGGGGTGGGCCTCCGAGCAGTACTTC.

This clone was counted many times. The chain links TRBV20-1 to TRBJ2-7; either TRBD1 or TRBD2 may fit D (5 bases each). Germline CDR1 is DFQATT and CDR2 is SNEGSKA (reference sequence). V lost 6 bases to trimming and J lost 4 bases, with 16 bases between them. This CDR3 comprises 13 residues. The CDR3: CSAEDPGLYEQYF. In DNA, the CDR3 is TGCAGTGCCGAGGATCCGGGGCTTTACGAGCAGTACTTC.